The 24 T cell receptor beta chains listed next were all sequenced from one sample in a study of blood T cell repertoires in COVID-19. Produced via immunoSEQ multiplex PCR; TCRdb's table is partial and in-frame only. The sample has some 210,000 clones; roughly 90% are singletons. The sequenced sample was peripheral blood. The receptors derive from a woman in her forties with acute or convalescent COVID-19.

The chain recombines TRBV4-2 with TRBJ1-2, with 10 bases lining up with TRBD1. The trim removed 1 base at V and 7 bases at J, leaving 9 bases unmatched. In germline, CDR1 is LGHNA, CDR2 YNFKEQ. This CDR3 has 16 residues. CDR3 sequence reads: CASSQGLGDRGIGYTF. CDR3 coding DNA: TGTGCCAGCAGCCAAGGTCTAGGGGACAGGGGCATTGGCTACACCTTC.

The chain links TRBV2 to TRBJ1-5, with a tentative D call TRBD1 (5 bases). CDR1 and CDR2 (germline): SNHLY, FYNNEI. V gave up 7 bases and J gave up 7 bases, with 11 bases separating them. The CDR3 loop spans 12 amino acids. The CDR3 reads CASIPGGQPQHF. The CDR3 region has the DNA TGTGCCAGCATCCCTGGGGGGCAGCCCCAGCATTTT. Based on the CDR3 plus reference TRBV2 and TRBJ1-5, the full variable domain is EPEVTQTPSHQVTQMGQEVILRCVPISNHLYFYWYRQILGQKVEFLVSFYNNEISEKSEIFDDQFSVERPDGSNFTLKIRSTKLEDSAMYFCASIPGGQPQHFGDGTRLSIL.

The chain combines TRBV6-5 with TRBJ1-6, with D perhaps matching TRBD1 (6 bases). The CDR3 sequence is 15 residues long. V lost 2 bases and J 7 bases, leaving 12 bases between the germline ends. Germline V gives CDR1 MNHEY, CDR2 SVGAGI. The CDR3, as DNA: TGTGCCAGCAGTTACCCTTCTGGGGGCAATTCACCCCTCCACTTT. Amino acid sequence: CASSYPSGGNSPLHF.

A remark on this clone: One end of the junction does not line up with germline, which may come from a read error. The CDR3 reads CATSGVRKLASF. CDR3 nucleotides: TGTGCCACCTCCGGGGTCCGGAAACTAGCCTCGTTT. The chain combines TRBV19 with TRBJ2-3, with TRBD2 as a possible D gene (6 bases). Germline loops: CDR1 LNHDA, CDR2 SQIVND (reference sequence). CDR3 length equals 12 residues.

This chain joins TRBV3-1 (or the pseudogene TRBV3-2) and TRBJ1-5; D remains unclear. Trimming stripped 1 base from V and 4 bases from J, with 8 bases between. Germline V CDR1 and CDR2: LGHDT, YNNKEL (reference sequence). The CDR3 runs to 14 residues. CDR3 nucleotide sequence: TGTGCCAGCAGCCAAGCCTCTAGGAATCAGCCCCAGCATTTT. It is translated as CASSQASRNQPQHF.

V gene TRBV5-6 combines with J gene TRBJ2-7; a possible D gene is TRBD2 (5 bases). The V end was cut by 0 bases, the J end by 2 bases, with 12 bases between. The CDR3 is 15 residues long. The germline CDR1 and CDR2 sequences are SGHDT and YYEEEE. The CDR3 spells CASSLAFWRTYEQYV. CDR3 in DNA: TGTGCCAGCAGCTTGGCGTTCTGGAGGACCTACGAGCAGTACGTC.

The V call is TRBV15, the J call TRBJ1-6, with 9 bases identical to TRBD1. Trimming cost V 0 bases and J 4 bases; bases outside gene matches: 4. CDR3 length: 17 residues. The germline CDR1 and CDR2 sequences are LNHNV and YYDKDF (reference sequence). The CDR3 bases are TGTGCCACCAGCAGAGATCTGGGGACAGGGTATAATTCACCCCTCCACTTT. Translating it yields CATSRDLGTGYNSPLHF.

The J gene is TRBJ2-7, the V gene TRBV5-4; TRBD2 aligns across 8 bases. The CDR3 totals 16 residues. Germline assignment: CDR1 SGHNT and CDR2 YYREEE (reference sequence). The V segment lost 4 bases and the J segment 6 bases; nucleotides outside the gene matches: 15. The CDR3 spells CASSKQGLVESGEQYV. CDR3 nucleotides: TGTGCCAGCAGCAAACAGGGACTAGTTGAAAGTGGCGAGCAGTACGTC.

This clone appeared a single time. The J gene is TRBJ2-1, the V gene TRBV13; maybe TRBD1 (5 bases). The CDR3 is 13 amino acids. Germline values: CDR1 PRHDT, CDR2 FYEKMQ (reference sequence). The V end lost 2 bases, the J end lost 9 bases, and 11 bases lay between the germline ends. The CDR3 bases are TGTGCCAGCAGCTTATTGGCAGGGTTTGAGCAGTTCTTC. Translating it yields CASSLLAGFEQFF.

The J gene is TRBJ2-3, the V gene TRBV6-1, with a possible D match to TRBD2 (5 bases). The ends were cut back, 3 bases at V and 3 bases at J, with 13 bases in the middle. This CDR3 contains 15 residues. Germline V gene sequence: CDR1 MNHNS, CDR2 SASEGT. The CDR3 nucleotides are TGTGCCAGCAGTGAGGTGGGAGAAGGGACAGATACGCAGTATTTT. It translates to CASSEVGEGTDTQYF.

The rearrangement uses TRBV4-1 and TRBJ1-2; TRBD1 is a possible D gene (5 bases). The V gene lost 3 bases and the J gene lost 12 bases, with 17 bases spanning the gap. CDR1 and CDR2 (germline): MGHRA, YSYEKL. The CDR3 spans 13 residues. CDR3 in DNA: TGCGCCAGCAGCCAGGACCCACTGGGGGGAAACACCTTC. Translated, it gives CASSQDPLGGNTF.

The sample holds a few counts of this clone. The chain is built from TRBV20-1 and TRBJ1-1; the D is unclear. Deletions cut 0 bases from V and 6 bases from J, with 5 bases between. The germline gives CDR1 DFQATT, CDR2 SNEGSKA (reference sequence). This CDR3 has 11 residues. CDR3: CSARDSPEAFF. The CDR3 coding sequence is TGCAGTGCTAGAGATAGCCCTGAAGCTTTCTTT.

This chain links TRBV15 with TRBJ1-1; TRBD1 is a possible D gene (5 bases). The ends were cut back, 5 bases at V and 1 base at J, with 8 bases in the middle. The germline CDR1 and CDR2 sequences are LNHNV and YYDKDF (reference sequence). The CDR3 is 13 amino acids. CDR3 coding DNA: TGTGCCACCAGCTTCGGACAGAACACTGAAGCTTTCTTT. Its protein product is CATSFGQNTEAFF. Drawing the rest from reference TRBV15 and TRBJ1-1, the complete variable domain is DAMVIQNPRYQVTQFGKPVTLSCSQTLNHNVMYWYQQKSSQAPKLLFHYYDKDFNNEADTPDNFQSRRPNTSFCFLDIRSPGLGDTAMYLCATSFGQNTEAFFGQGTRLTVV.

The J gene is TRBJ1-1, the V gene TRBV30, with 11 bases aligning to TRBD1. Per germline, CDR1 GTSNPN and CDR2 SVGIG (reference sequence). V lost 1 base and J lost 6; bases outside the gene matches: 4. The CDR3 spans 14 residues. The DNA of the CDR3 is TGTGCCTGGAGTGGAGGGACAGGGGGGCCTGAAGCTTTCTTT. As protein: CAWSGGTGGPEAFF.

The chain employs TRBV11-2 and TRBJ2-5, with D possibly matching TRBD2 (5 bases). Germline-derived CDR1 and CDR2 are SGHAT and FQNNGV. V lost 5 bases to trimming and J lost 1 base, with 14 bases between them. The CDR3 covers 15 residues. The CDR3, as DNA: TGTGCCAGCAGCCCACGCATAGCGTCCCAAGAGACCCAGTACTTC. Protein sequence: CASSPRIASQETQYF.

J is TRBJ1-6 and V is TRBV18; D not resolved. From germline, CDR1 is KGHSH and CDR2 LQKENI. The CDR3 has 15 amino acids. V dropped 3 bases and J dropped 10 bases, with 16 bases sitting between them. This CDR3 reads CASSPSLEGSSPLHF. The CDR3 DNA reads TGTGCCAGCTCACCTAGTCTAGAGGGAAGCTCACCCCTCCACTTT.

The genes are TRBV5-1 and TRBJ2-2; D is ambiguous. CDR1 and CDR2 from the germline V gene are SGHRS and YFSETQ. This CDR3 spans 15 amino acids. The germline V and J ends were trimmed by 3 bases and 1 base, with 10 bases remaining between them. CDR3 sequence: CASSWNAGNTGELFF. In DNA form, the CDR3 reads TGCGCCAGCAGCTGGAACGCAGGGAACACCGGGGAGCTGTTTTTT.

The chain joins TRBV4-1 to TRBJ1-6, with D unresolved. Deletions cut 4 bases from V and 0 bases from J, with 13 bases between. The CDR3 is 17 residues long. The V gene's germline CDR1 is MGHRA and CDR2 YSYEKL. The CDR3 loop reads CASSRFSTSSYNSPLHF. In nucleotides, the CDR3 is TGCGCCAGCAGCCGATTTAGTACGAGCTCCTATAATTCACCCCTCCACTTT.

This chain uses TRBV4-1 with TRBJ1-1, with TRBD1 as a possible D gene (6 bases). This CDR3 spans 15 amino acids. Looked up from germline, CDR1 is MGHRA and CDR2 is YSYEKL. V was cut by 6 bases and J by 10 bases, with 24 bases left in between. DNA for the CDR3: TGCGCCAGCAGACTACGCCCCACAGGTGAGGGGGTAGCTTTCTTT. Amino acids: CASRLRPTGEGVAFF.

This chain links TRBV3-1 (or the pseudogene TRBV3-2) with TRBJ2-2; 8 bases line up with TRBD2. The ends lost 0 bases at V and 7 bases at J; junction bases unmatched: 7. This CDR3 has 16 residues. Per the germline V gene, CDR1 is LGHDT and CDR2 is YNNKEL (reference sequence). CDR3 nucleotides: TGTGCCAGCAGCCAAGAGGGACGGGGGGGCGACGGGGAGCTGTTTTTT. Protein product: CASSQEGRGGDGELFF.

This chain links TRBV6-5 with TRBJ2-1, with 8 positions matching TRBD2. J was trimmed by 8 bases and V by 10 bases; bases with no gene match: 13. This CDR3 has 14 amino acids. Germline V gene data show CDR1 as MNHEY and CDR2 as SVGAGI. The CDR3 nucleotides are TGTGCCACCTTGAGACTAGCGAAACTCGATGAGCAGTTCTTC. It codes for CATLRLAKLDEQFF.

Turning to this clone: Other DNA sequences in the sample encode the same CDR3. V is TRBV6-1 and J is TRBJ1-2, with D possibly being TRBD1 (5 bases). The germline V gene has CDR1 MNHNS and CDR2 SASEGT. The V end was cut by 3 bases, the J end by 2 bases, with 7 bases between. The CDR3 loop spans 13 amino acids. The CDR3 sequence is CASSEGPNYGYTF. CDR3 nucleotides: TGTGCCAGCAGTGAGGGGCCGAACTATGGCTACACCTTC.

This chain connects TRBV2 to TRBJ1-1, with TRBD1 matching 11 bases. The CDR3 consists of 18 residues. Germline V gene data show CDR1 as SNHLY and CDR2 as FYNNEI. Losses at the gene ends were 3 bases for V and 3 bases for J; bases not matched to a gene: 12. The CDR3: CASSEGRTGGLGDTEAFF. The CDR3 DNA reads as TGTGCCAGCAGTGAGGGGAGGACAGGGGGCCTAGGGGACACTGAAGCTTTCTTT. The whole variable domain, filled in from reference TRBV2 and TRBJ1-1, reads EPEVTQTPSHQVTQMGQEVILRCVPISNHLYFYWYRQILGQKVEFLVSFYNNEISEKSEIFDDQFSVERPDGSNFTLKIRSTKLEDSAMYFCASSEGRTGGLGDTEAFFGQGTRLTVV.

This clone appeared once. The rearrangement links TRBV28 to TRBJ2-2, with D perhaps TRBD1 (5 bases). The CDR3 extends over 14 amino acids. V lost 6 bases and J lost 4, with 12 bases in between. Germline V gene sequence: CDR1 MDHEN, CDR2 SYDVKM. The chain's CDR3 is CASRSGSATGELFF. DNA for the CDR3: TGTGCCAGCAGGTCAGGGTCGGCCACCGGGGAGCTGTTTTTT.